A single sample gave rise to the 18 T cell receptor beta chains below, sequenced in a study of shared clonotypes between healthy human individuals. TCRdb keeps only in-frame clones here, not all; method: immunoSEQ multiplex PCR. The sample holds 450,000 to 550,000 clones, 79% seen once. The sample taken for sequencing was PBMCs. These receptors were taken from a woman in her 40s in good health. Some clones in this sample may be carry-over from other donors' samples.

The chain uses TRBV5-3 and TRBJ2-1; 9 bases match TRBD2. TRBV5-3 is an ORF for which the function is uncertain. The V and J ends lost 2 bases and 5 bases, in that order; junction bases with no gene match: 5. The CDR3 loop spans 15 amino acids. The CDR3 sequence: CARSFSGRRDNEQFF. The CDR3 DNA sequence: TGTGCCAGAAGCTTTAGCGGGAGAAGGGACAATGAGCAGTTCTTC.

The gene calls are TRBV5-1 and TRBJ1-1, with TRBD1 as a possible D gene (6 bases). CDR3 length: 13 amino acids. V dropped 6 bases and J dropped 0 bases, with 9 bases sitting between them. The germline V gene has CDR1 SGHRS and CDR2 YFSETQ. The CDR3 DNA reads as TGCGCCAGCACGGACAGCCTGAACACTGAAGCTTTCTTT. This gives the protein CASTDSLNTEAFF. Together with reference TRBV5-1 and TRBJ1-1, the CDR3 gives the full variable domain: KAGVTQTPRYLIKTRGQQVTLSCSPISGHRSVSWYQQTPGQGLQFLFEYFSETQRNKGNFPGRFSGRQFSNSRSEMNVSTLELGDSALYLCASTDSLNTEAFFGQGTRLTVV.

The chain employs TRBV6-5 and TRBJ1-1; D is uncertain. This CDR3 is 11 amino acids long. The ends were cut back, 6 bases at V and 1 base at J, with 3 bases in the middle. CDR1 and CDR2 (germline): MNHEY, SVGAGI. CDR3 coding DNA: TGTGCCAGCAGCACGAACACTGAAGCTTTCTTT. Protein product: CASSTNTEAFF.

This clone was counted a few times. This sequence joins TRBV5-1 and TRBJ2-7; TRBD1 or TRBD2 may be the D gene (5 bases each). The CDR3 contains 14 residues. V was trimmed by 4 bases and J by 6 bases, leaving 17 bases between them. CDR1 SGHRS and CDR2 YFSETQ come from the germline V gene. In DNA, the CDR3 is TGCGCCAGCAGCGGGACGACAGCGTCGGGCGAGCAGTACTTC. As protein: CASSGTTASGEQYF.

The CDR3 DNA reads as TGTGCCAGTAGCCGCGGACTAGCGAGAGAGCAGTACTTC. Translating it yields CASSRGLAREQYF. The chain employs TRBV19 and TRBJ2-7; 9 bases map to TRBD2. CDR1 LNHDA and CDR2 SQIVND come from the germline V gene (reference sequence). Germline trimming cut 6 bases from V and 7 bases from J; bases unmatched to any gene: 7. The CDR3 is 13 residues long.

This rearrangement joins TRBV9 to TRBJ2-2; no firm D call. V lost 3 bases and J 6 bases, leaving 12 bases between the germline ends. The CDR3 loop spans 14 amino acids. Germline V gene data show CDR1 as SGDLS and CDR2 as YYNGEE. Written as DNA, the CDR3 is TGTGCCAGCAGCGCAGATTTAGCCGCCGGGGAGCTGTTTTTT. Translating gives CASSADLAAGELFF. Complete variable domain (other parts from reference TRBV9 and TRBJ2-2): DSGVTQTPKHLITATGQRVTLRCSPRSGDLSVYWYQQSLDQGLQFLIQYYNGEERAKGNILERFSAQQFPDLHSELNLSSLELGDSALYFCASSADLAAGELFFGEGSRLTVL.

The chain carries TRBV6-5 and TRBJ2-7; the match to TRBD2 covers 8 bases. With 7 bases clipped from V and 0 bases from J, the junction kept 2 bases outside the gene matches. The CDR3 consists of 13 residues. The germline V gene has CDR1 MNHEY and CDR2 SVGAGI. The CDR3, as DNA: TGTGCCAGCACCGGGACTAGCTCCTACGAGCAGTACTTC. As protein: CASTGTSSYEQYF.

This clone occurred a few times. The J gene is TRBJ2-5, the V gene TRBV5-4, with D possibly being TRBD2 (5 bases). The CDR3 consists of 13 residues. The germline gives CDR1 SGHNT, CDR2 YYREEE (reference sequence). The V end was cut by 1 base, the J end by 3 bases, with 7 bases between. The CDR3 here is CASSLKAEETQYF. The CDR3 DNA is TGTGCCAGCAGCTTGAAAGCGGAAGAGACCCAGTACTTC.

This clone came up a few times. The rearrangement uses TRBV10-3 and TRBJ2-3; D perhaps matches TRBD1 (6 bases). V gave up 4 bases and J gave up 4 bases, with 9 bases separating them. The CDR3 consists of 13 residues. The germline gives CDR1 ENHRY, CDR2 SYGVKD. CDR3 loop: CAISGRQADTQYF. The CDR3 bases are TGTGCCATCAGTGGACGACAGGCAGATACGCAGTATTTT.

This chain joins TRBV11-2 and TRBJ2-1, with 8 positions matching TRBD2. J was trimmed by 0 bases and V by 4 bases; bases with no gene match: 8. The CDR3 contains 17 residues. Per the germline V gene, CDR1 is SGHAT and CDR2 is FQNNGV. The CDR3 here is CASSSLGREASYNEQFF. Here the CDR3 DNA reads TGTGCCAGCAGCTCGTTAGGGCGGGAGGCCTCCTACAATGAGCAGTTCTTC.

The V call is TRBV6-1, the J call TRBJ2-1; 12 bases line up with TRBD2. Germline CDR1 MNHNS, CDR2 SASEGT. The CDR3 length is 16 residues. Unmatched junction bases numbered 8, after V lost 1 base and J lost 10 bases. The CDR3 is CASSEVLASGRVEQFF. The CDR3 bases are TGTGCCAGCAGTGAAGTTTTGGCTAGCGGGAGGGTAGAGCAGTTCTTC.

The V call is TRBV9, the J call TRBJ2-6, with D perhaps matching TRBD2 (6 bases). Between the trimmed V and J ends, which lost 4 bases and 1 base, there was a span of 15 bases. The CDR3 is made up of 17 amino acids. The germline CDR1 and CDR2 sequences are SGDLS and YYNGEE. CDR3 coding DNA: TGTGCCAGCAGCCCGGGACTCCGAGAGTCTGGGGCCAACGTCCTGACTTTC. Its protein is CASSPGLRESGANVLTF.

As to this clone: A far larger clone is only one base removed, so a read error is likely. The V call is TRBV6-5, the J call TRBJ1-5, with no clear D. The V and J ends lost 6 bases and 0 bases respectively, with 6 bases between them. This CDR3 has 13 amino acids. Germline V gives CDR1 MNHEY, CDR2 SVGAGI. Here the CDR3 reads CASSRVSNQPQHF. The CDR3 nucleotides read TGTGCCAGCAGCAGAGTTAGCAATCAGCCCCAGCATTTT.

This clone came up once. The chain joins TRBV5-4 to TRBJ2-3; possible D gene TRBD2, 6 bases. Germline loops: CDR1 SGHNT, CDR2 YYREEE (reference sequence). This CDR3 contains 16 residues. The V and J ends lost 4 bases and 1 base respectively, with 16 bases between them. The CDR3: CASSEGLPIGTDTQYF. CDR3 sequence (DNA): TGTGCCAGCAGCGAGGGACTGCCCATTGGCACAGATACGCAGTATTTT.

In its sample, this clone was seen a few times. The chain carries TRBV10-3 and TRBJ1-4, with D possibly TRBD1 on 6 matching bases. Trimming took 0 bases from V and 3 from J, leaving 8 bases between them. Looked up from germline, CDR1 is ENHRY and CDR2 is SYGVKD. The length of the CDR3 is 15 residues. The CDR3 loop reads CAISESAGANEKLFF. The CDR3 region has the DNA TGTGCCATCAGTGAGTCGGCAGGGGCTAATGAAAAACTGTTTTTT.

This chain joins TRBV7-8 and TRBJ2-1; TRBD2 might be the D (6 bases). The CDR3 runs to 14 residues. Trimming took 2 bases from V and 5 from J, leaving 10 bases between them. Germline V gene data show CDR1 as SGHVS and CDR2 as FQNEAQ. The CDR3 here is CASSLRREHNEQFF. CDR3 nucleotide sequence: TGTGCCAGCAGCTTAAGGCGGGAACACAATGAGCAGTTCTTC.

J is TRBJ1-1 and V is TRBV18; a possible D gene is TRBD1 (5 bases). The CDR3 consists of 14 residues. Trimming left V 3 bases short and J 4 bases short, with 12 bases between. The germline V gene has CDR1 KGHSH and CDR2 LQKENI. The CDR3 loop is CASSPSGLGTEAFF. DNA for the CDR3: TGTGCCAGCTCACCTTCAGGGCTTGGCACTGAAGCTTTCTTT. The entire variable domain, with the rest obtained from reference TRBV18 and TRBJ1-1, is as follows: NAGVMQNPRHLVRRRGQEARLRCSPMKGHSHVYWYRQLPEEGLKFMVYLQKENIIDESGMPKERFSAEFPKEGPSILRIQQVVRGDSAAYFCASSPSGLGTEAFFGQGTRLTVV.

The V call is TRBV7-9, the J call TRBJ2-7; D is perhaps TRBD1 (6 bases). The CDR3 is 17 amino acids. The germline V gene encodes CDR1 SEHNR and CDR2 FQNEAQ (reference sequence). V dropped 8 bases and J dropped 0 bases, with 23 bases sitting between them. The CDR3 region has the DNA TGTGCCAGCGAAGATTCGGGGAATTCGGACAGCTCCTACGAGCAGTACTTC. It codes for CASEDSGNSDSSYEQYF.